This T cell receptor (beta chain) was obtained from a study of T cell repertoires and HLA-DP antigens. General study results and limits: Clones undetected before culture averaged roughly 40% against one allele and roughly 53% against the other.

The V gene's germline CDR1 is SGHRS and CDR2 YFSETQ. CDR3 length equals 16 residues. V gave up 4 bases and J gave up 5 bases; unmatched junction bases: 12. Each pre-culture CD4+ sample aimed for a few hundred thousand T cell genomes at deep resolution. TCRdb keeps only in-frame clones here, not all; method: immunoSEQ multiplex PCR. The data hold approximately 90,000 clones, with around nine tenths observed a single time. Purity of the untouched CD4+ T cells was 95% to 98%. With respect to this clone: Its antigen is currently unknown.

The gene calls are TRBV5-1 and TRBJ1-1, with 9 bases matching TRBD1. The source material was CD4+ T cells from PBMCs. This TCR came from a man in his fifties in good health and CMV-seronegative. The CDR3 sequence is CASSLLQGAVGTEAFF. The CDR3 DNA reads as TGCGCCAGCAGCCTACTACAGGGGGCGGTGGGGACTGAAGCTTTCTTT. Complete variable domain (other parts from reference TRBV5-1 and TRBJ1-1): KAGVTQTPRYLIKTRGQQVTLSCSPISGHRSVSWYQQTPGQGLQFLFEYFSETQRNKGNFPGRFSGRQFSNSRSEMNVSTLELGDSALYLCASSLLQGAVGTEAFFGQGTRLTVV.